The present T cell receptor (beta chain) was sequenced within a study of blood T cell repertoires in COVID-19 (dated by TCRdb to the early 2020s). Looking at the study overall: Samples covering the acute and convalescent phases of COVID-19 were provided by collaborators in the United States, Italy and Spain. Samples came from the ongoing ImmuneRACE study (first 160 participants) plus 1,254 subjects from 6 global collaborators. Where HLA class I and class II types were available, the types were taken from metadata supplied by the sample provider, not from assay-based typing. Nearly every sample came with metadata listing a de-identified subject ID, COVID-19 status, age in years and sex. The prospective study material was composed of cDNA or gDNA derived from T cells, B-cell-depleted T cells, or PBMCs. A freely available public database, intended as a resource for researchers studying the immune response to SARS-CoV-2, is where the repertoires were released. Deeply sampled blood TCRbeta repertoires from subjects exposed to, actively infected with, or recovered from COVID-19 were included in the dataset. Beyond this particular receptor, the publication reports: How much clinical and demographic metadata was included differed by source and by participant, and the metadata was provided uncurated.

This clone was seen more than once but under ten times. What antigen it recognizes has not been identified. No base-level quality is on record; no much larger clone is a single base apart. The sample carries other DNA sequences with the same CDR3. The junction carries 12 bases between V and J, which are trimmed by 7 bases and 0 bases respectively. In the germline V gene (reference sequence), CDR1 corresponds to SEHNR and CDR2 to FQNEAQ. The CDR3 runs 14 amino acids, cysteine and phenylalanine included. The DNA shown is the 42-base CDR3, in frame from base 1. Participants in the prospective study were aged about 18 to 89 years, lived in 20 to 25 United States geographic areas, and enrolled through a virtual design. To assign participants to cohorts, the prospective study relied on clinical history that participants themselves reported in a screening survey and a study questionnaire. Mobile phlebotomists in the prospective study collected whole blood, serum and a nasopharyngeal or oropharyngeal swab from every participant. Participants in the prospective study had the option to provide additional blood draws and questionnaires over an approximately 2-month period. Prospective study blood samples were shipped either frozen or at room temperature before DNA extraction.

TCRbeta CDR3 regions were amplified from genomic DNA using the immunoSEQ Assay, a bias-controlled multiplex PCR. The published analysis was carried out like this. The number of nucleated cells in each sample was estimated by amplification of reference gene primers within the assay. To quantify the absolute abundance of each unique TCRbeta CDR3 rearrangement, sequence reads were collapsed and filtered. Productive Simpson clonality was computed per sample as the square root of Simpson's diversity index over productive rearrangements. The table comes from immuneACCESS by way of TCRdb, which keeps in-frame sequences with V and J called. Part of the clones is missing from these tables; in studies checked, under half for an unresolved V gene and the rest for unknown reasons. The DNA gave D and trimming, while V, J and clone size come from that table. Recorded for this sample are about 250,000 clones; 65% to 90% of them occurred a single time. Clones ranked in the top ten supply approximately 9.6% of the sample.

In this chain, TRBV7-9 is recombined with TRBJ1-1; 6 matching bases give a weak D call of TRBD1. Sequencing was performed on PBMCs or T cells enriched from blood (not recorded which). The origin of this receptor is a woman aged 50 to 60 with acute COVID-19. The DNA reads as follows: TGTGCCAGCAACCTCGAGGGGGTGAACACTGAAGCTTTCTTT. This gives the protein CASNLEGVNTEAFF.